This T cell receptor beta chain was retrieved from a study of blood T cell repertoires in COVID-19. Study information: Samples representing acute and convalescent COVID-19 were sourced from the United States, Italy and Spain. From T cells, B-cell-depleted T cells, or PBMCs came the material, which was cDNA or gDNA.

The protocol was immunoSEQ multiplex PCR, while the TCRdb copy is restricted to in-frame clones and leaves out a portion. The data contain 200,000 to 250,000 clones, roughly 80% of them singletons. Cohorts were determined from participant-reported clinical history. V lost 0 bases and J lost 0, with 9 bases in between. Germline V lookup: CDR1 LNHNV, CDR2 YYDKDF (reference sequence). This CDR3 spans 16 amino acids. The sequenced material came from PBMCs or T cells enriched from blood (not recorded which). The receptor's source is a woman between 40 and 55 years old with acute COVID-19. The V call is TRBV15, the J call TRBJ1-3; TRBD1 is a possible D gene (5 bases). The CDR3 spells CATSRDGAGSGNTIYF. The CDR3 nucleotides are TGTGCCACCAGCAGAGATGGGGCAGGCTCTGGAAACACCATATATTTT.